One T cell receptor beta chain is described in this entry. Antigen specificity is unknown. CDR3 size: 15 residues. Germline CDR1 SGHRS, CDR2 YFSETQ. The ends were cut back, 0 bases at V and 0 bases at J, with 7 bases in the middle. TCRdb keeps only in-frame clones here, not all; method: immunoSEQ multiplex PCR. The table lists approximately 16,000 clones, about 92% of them singletons. The sample belongs to a study of T cell repertoires in ileal Crohn's disease. Study information: Every patient was operated on for stricturing (roughly 61%) or penetrating (approximately 39%) complications. About 500 nanograms of biopsy DNA per sample underwent TCRB immunosequencing. Study results and limitations: Clonal expansions were more frequent in active smokers than non-smokers at surgery. Clonality above 26.8% at surgery always came with endoscopic recurrence.

Noted time point: inflamed ileum from the surgical specimen. The sequenced sample consisted of ileal tissue. The TCR was taken from an adult with Crohn's disease. The rearrangement links TRBV5-1 to TRBJ1-5; no definite D call. This CDR3 is CASSLGQYSNQPQHF. Here the CDR3 DNA reads TGCGCCAGCAGCTTGGGGCAGTATAGCAATCAGCCCCAGCATTTT.